This T cell receptor (beta chain) was documented in a study of shared clonotypes between healthy human individuals. Across the study: Two women and a few men aged 18 to 49 served as donors. Study-wide points: Clonotype sharing among donors likely depends on sequencing depth. Between a few donors, naive CD4 clonotypes were shared at a level of about 5%.

Germline V CDR1 and CDR2: MNHEY, SMNVEV (reference sequence). The CDR3 consists of 13 residues. Trimming took off 0 bases at V and 5 bases at J, with 7 bases between the two ends. This clone came up once. The antigen is undetermined. Assay: immunoSEQ multiplex PCR; the TCRdb copy retains only in-frame clones and omits some. The sample lists 2 million or so clones, just under 95% occurring once. Naive CD8 cells lacked CD45RO, underwent positive selection for CCR7 and left out terminally differentiated effector memory CD45RA+ cells. Each sample came from a Caucasian adult donor living in Nashville, Tennessee.

This TCR derives from a man aged 18 to 29 in good health. The chain recombines TRBV27 with TRBJ2-5; D is ambiguous. Material for sequencing was naive CD8+ T cells sorted from blood. CDR3 in DNA: TGTGCCAGCAGTTTATCCAGCGTGGAGACCCAGTACTTC. The encoded protein is CASSLSSVETQYF.